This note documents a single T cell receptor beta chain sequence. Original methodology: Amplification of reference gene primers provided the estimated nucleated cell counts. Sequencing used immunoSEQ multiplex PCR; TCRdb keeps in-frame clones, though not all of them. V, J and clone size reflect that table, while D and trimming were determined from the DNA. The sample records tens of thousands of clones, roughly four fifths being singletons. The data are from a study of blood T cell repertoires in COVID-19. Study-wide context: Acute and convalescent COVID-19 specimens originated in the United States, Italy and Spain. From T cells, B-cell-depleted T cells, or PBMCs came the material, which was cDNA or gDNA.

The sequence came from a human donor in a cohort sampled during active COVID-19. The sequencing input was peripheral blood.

CDR3 residues: CSASARQGAARNQPQHF. The CDR3 DNA reads as TGCAGTGCTAGTGCCAGACAGGGGGCTGCGAGGAATCAGCCCCAGCATTTT. The gene calls are TRBV20-1 and TRBJ1-5; 10 bases match TRBD1. This CDR3 has 17 amino acids. Germline lookup yields CDR1 DFQATT and CDR2 SNEGSKA (reference sequence). V dropped 3 bases and J dropped 4; count of bases not matched to a gene: 12.